These 22 T cell receptor beta chains were all obtained from the same sample, sequenced in a study of shared clonotypes between healthy human individuals. The naive CD8 fraction comprised CD45RO-negative cells positively selected for CCR7 and excluded terminally differentiated effector memory CD45RA+ cells. Assay used: immunoSEQ multiplex PCR; TCRdb lists only in-frame clones, some missing. The table lists some 2.1 million clones, approximately 94% of them singletons. The material sequenced was naive CD8+ T cells sorted from blood. These receptors were obtained from a man in his late teens or twenties in good health.

This sequence joins TRBV7-9 and TRBJ2-7; D is undetermined. The CDR3 runs to 15 residues. Deletions cut 4 bases from V and 4 bases from J, with 17 bases between. The germline V gene has CDR1 SEHNR and CDR2 FQNEAQ (reference sequence). This CDR3 reads CASSSDSRASYEQYF. The CDR3 region has the DNA TGTGCCAGCAGCTCGGATTCAAGGGCGTCTTACGAGCAGTACTTC. Looking up the rest from reference TRBV7-9 and TRBJ2-7 gives the full variable domain: DTGVSQNPRHKITKRGQNVTFRCDPISEHNRLYWYRQTLGQGPEFLTYFQNEAQLEKSRLLSDRFSAERPKGSFSTLEIQRTEQGDSAMYLCASSSDSRASYEQYFGPGTRLTVT.

J is TRBJ1-2 and V is TRBV7-9, with D unclear. Germline CDR1 SEHNR, CDR2 FQNEAQ (reference sequence). V was pared by 1 base and J by 7 bases, with 7 bases between. The CDR3 has 12 amino acids. This chain's CDR3 is CASSLDGVGYTF. The CDR3 bases are TGTGCCAGCAGCTTAGACGGGGTTGGCTACACCTTC.

As regards this clone: Other DNA sequences in this sample translate to the same CDR3. This chain connects TRBV19 to TRBJ2-7; D may be TRBD2 (5 bases). The CDR3 runs 14 residues. The germline V and J ends were trimmed by 0 bases and 3 bases, with 9 bases remaining between them. Germline V CDR1 and CDR2: LNHDA, SQIVND (reference sequence). The CDR3 spells CASSIDLGGYEQYF. CDR3 nucleotide sequence: TGTGCCAGTAGTATAGATCTAGGAGGCTACGAGCAGTACTTC.

The sample holds a few counts of this clone. The identical CDR3 is also encoded by other nucleotide sequences in the sample. Written as DNA, the CDR3 is TGTGCCAGCTCGTACGAGCAGTACTTC. Protein product: CASSYEQYF. This rearrangement joins TRBV6-1 to TRBJ2-7; the D is unclear. This CDR3 region has 9 residues. The germline V gene encodes CDR1 MNHNS and CDR2 SASEGT. V gave up 8 bases and J gave up 4 bases, with 3 bases separating them.

J is TRBJ2-5 and V is TRBV10-2; TRBD1 matches at 9 bases. Trimming cost V 6 bases and J 3 bases; bases outside gene matches: 11. CDR3 length: 16 amino acids. Germline V gene sequence: CDR1 WSHSY, CDR2 SAAADI. The CDR3 coding sequence is TGCGCCAGCAGCACCAAGAAGGGACAGGGAGAAGAGACCCAGTACTTC. Protein sequence: CASSTKKGQGEETQYF.

V and J are TRBV4-3 and TRBJ2-7; 11 nucleotides agree with TRBD1. The germline gives CDR1 LGHNA, CDR2 YSLEER. The CDR3 totals 15 residues. The V segment lost 4 bases and the J segment 4 bases; nucleotides outside the gene matches: 6. CDR3 bases: TGCGCCAGCAGCCTAGGGACAGGGGGTAATTACGAGCAGTACTTC. Protein sequence: CASSLGTGGNYEQYF.

This chain uses TRBV4-3 with TRBJ2-3; D is perhaps TRBD2 (5 bases). Trimming pared 1 base from V and 0 bases from J, leaving 8 bases between. The CDR3 length is 15 residues. The germline gives CDR1 LGHNA, CDR2 YSLEER. The CDR3 protein is CASSQGIASTDTQYF. CDR3 coding DNA: TGCGCCAGCAGCCAAGGAATAGCGAGCACAGATACGCAGTATTTT.

The chain combines TRBV5-6 with TRBJ2-3; 10 positions agree with TRBD2. The germline CDR1 and CDR2 sequences are SGHDT and YYEEEE. This CDR3 contains 15 residues. After removal of 4 bases from V and 0 bases from J, the junction contained 2 bases not matched to a gene. This CDR3 is CASSQGLASTDTQYF. The CDR3 DNA reads TGTGCCAGCAGCCAGGGACTAGCGAGCACAGATACGCAGTATTTT.

The table lists this clone with a count of one. The V gene is TRBV7-2, the J gene TRBJ1-2; the D is unclear. CDR1 is SGHTA, CDR2 FQGNSA, per germline. The CDR3 covers 13 residues. Trimming pared 3 bases from V and 4 bases from J, leaving 9 bases between. The CDR3 reads CASSFLSLYGYTF. CDR3 coding DNA: TGTGCCAGCAGCTTTTTAAGCCTCTATGGCTACACCTTC.

V and J are TRBV25-1 and TRBJ2-7; D is perhaps TRBD1 or TRBD2 (5 bases each). There are 12 residues in the CDR3. CDR1 MGHDK and CDR2 SYGVNS come from the germline V gene. The V end was cut by 6 bases, the J end by 3 bases, with 9 bases between. The DNA for the CDR3 is TGTGCCAGCAGAGGGACCAACTACGAGCAGTACTTC. This encodes CASRGTNYEQYF.

V usage is TRBV4-1 and J usage is TRBJ1-6; 9 nucleotides match TRBD1. The CDR3 spans 15 residues. CDR1 and CDR2 (germline): MGHRA, YSYEKL. J was trimmed by 8 bases and V by 6 bases; bases with no gene match: 8. CDR3 bases: TGCGCCAGCAGTCCTAAGACAGGGGGGGATTCACCCCTCCACTTT. This encodes CASSPKTGGDSPLHF.

The chain combines TRBV6-5 with TRBJ1-3; D is possibly TRBD1 (6 bases). Trimming left V 2 bases short and J 0 bases short, with 11 bases between. The germline V gene encodes CDR1 MNHEY and CDR2 SVGAGI. This CDR3 comprises 16 residues. This chain's CDR3 is CASSYAGALSGNTIYF. In nucleotides, the CDR3 is TGTGCCAGCAGTTACGCAGGGGCCCTCTCTGGAAACACCATATATTTT.

This chain uses TRBV2 with TRBJ2-1; 16 nucleotides match TRBD2. The trim removed 5 bases at V and 8 bases at J, leaving 6 bases unmatched. In germline, CDR1 is SNHLY, CDR2 FYNNEI. The CDR3 contains 16 residues. CDR3 protein: CASSLGLAGGRDEQFF. The CDR3 DNA reads TGTGCCAGCAGTCTGGGACTAGCGGGGGGGCGAGATGAGCAGTTCTTC.

V is TRBV7-6 and J is TRBJ2-7, with D possibly being TRBD1 or TRBD2 (5 bases each). This CDR3 has 17 residues. Germline CDR1 SGHVS, CDR2 FNYEAQ. With 0 bases removed from V and 0 bases from J, the gap between germline ends came to 15 bases. Written as DNA, the CDR3 is TGTGCCAGCAGCTTAGCGCTCGGGACGGAACTCTCCTACGAGCAGTACTTC. Amino acid sequence: CASSLALGTELSYEQYF.

This chain uses TRBV9 with TRBJ2-6, with D unresolved. Germline CDR1 and CDR2: SGDLS and YYNGEE. V was trimmed by 0 bases and J by 3 bases, leaving 1 base between them. CDR3 length equals 13 residues. The CDR3 here is CASSVVGANVLTF. The CDR3 nucleotides read TGTGCCAGCAGCGTAGTTGGGGCCAACGTCCTGACTTTC.

CDR3 coding DNA: TGTGCCAGCAGCCTAGCGAGCCCCACCTACGAGCAGTACTTC. Translated, it gives CASSLASPTYEQYF. This chain uses TRBV6-5 with TRBJ2-7, with D possibly being TRBD2 (6 bases). The V end was cut by 6 bases, the J end by 2 bases, with 14 bases between. This CDR3 contains 14 residues. Germline assignment: CDR1 MNHEY and CDR2 SVGAGI.

The chain employs TRBV30 and TRBJ1-3; the D gene is possibly TRBD1 (5 bases). CDR3 length: 11 amino acids. Germline V gives CDR1 GTSNPN, CDR2 SVGIG (reference sequence). This CDR3 reads CYGGSGNTIYF. As DNA, the CDR3 is TGTTACGGGGGATCAGGAAACACCATATATTTT.

This chain joins TRBV29-1 and TRBJ2-7, with 10 bases matching TRBD1. The germline CDR1 and CDR2 sequences are SQVTM and ANQGSEA. CDR3 size: 14 residues. V trimming: 5 bases; J trimming: 2 bases; junction bases outside the gene matches: 6. CDR3 bases: TGCAGCGTTTGGCCGGGACAGGGGCCCTACGAGCAGTACTTC. This translates into CSVWPGQGPYEQYF.

The chain employs TRBV11-2 and TRBJ2-2, with D maybe TRBD1 (5 bases). The ends were cut back, 2 bases at V and 7 bases at J, with 8 bases in the middle. Germline assignment: CDR1 SGHAT and CDR2 FQNNGV. The CDR3 covers 13 residues. CDR3 coding DNA: TGTGCCAGCAGCTTACTAGGGGTCGGGGAGCTGTTTTTT. As protein: CASSLLGVGELFF. The full variable domain, with the rest looked up from reference TRBV11-2 and TRBJ2-2, is EAGVAQSPRYKIIEKRQSVAFWCNPISGHATLYWYQQILGQGPKLLIQFQNNGVVDDSQLPKDRFSAERLKGVDSTLKIQPAKLEDSAVYLCASSLLGVGELFFGEGSRLTVL.

This clone occurred a few times. The V call is TRBV4-1, the J call TRBJ1-1, with 7 bases identical to TRBD1. Germline values: CDR1 MGHRA, CDR2 YSYEKL. The ends lost 1 base at V and 1 base at J; junction bases unmatched: 9. This CDR3 has 17 amino acids. The CDR3 DNA follows: TGCGCCAGCAGCCAAGTCCGTTCGGGGACAGAGAACACTGAAGCTTTCTTT. It encodes CASSQVRSGTENTEAFF.

The chain joins TRBV6-5 to TRBJ1-5, with D perhaps matching TRBD1 (5 bases). V gave up 4 bases and J gave up 5 bases, with 12 bases separating them. The CDR3 contains 14 residues. Per germline, CDR1 MNHEY and CDR2 SVGAGI. The CDR3 DNA reads TGTGCCAGCAGTTCTGGGGGTGAGGATCAGCCCCAGCATTTT. Translated, it gives CASSSGGEDQPQHF.

V and J are TRBV28 and TRBJ2-7; D is uncertain. The CDR3 spans 13 residues. Germline assignment: CDR1 MDHEN and CDR2 SYDVKM. V was cut by 5 bases and J by 2 bases, with 10 bases left in between. The CDR3 spells CASSPYKTYEQYF. The CDR3 region has the DNA TGTGCCAGCAGTCCCTATAAGACCTACGAGCAGTACTTC.